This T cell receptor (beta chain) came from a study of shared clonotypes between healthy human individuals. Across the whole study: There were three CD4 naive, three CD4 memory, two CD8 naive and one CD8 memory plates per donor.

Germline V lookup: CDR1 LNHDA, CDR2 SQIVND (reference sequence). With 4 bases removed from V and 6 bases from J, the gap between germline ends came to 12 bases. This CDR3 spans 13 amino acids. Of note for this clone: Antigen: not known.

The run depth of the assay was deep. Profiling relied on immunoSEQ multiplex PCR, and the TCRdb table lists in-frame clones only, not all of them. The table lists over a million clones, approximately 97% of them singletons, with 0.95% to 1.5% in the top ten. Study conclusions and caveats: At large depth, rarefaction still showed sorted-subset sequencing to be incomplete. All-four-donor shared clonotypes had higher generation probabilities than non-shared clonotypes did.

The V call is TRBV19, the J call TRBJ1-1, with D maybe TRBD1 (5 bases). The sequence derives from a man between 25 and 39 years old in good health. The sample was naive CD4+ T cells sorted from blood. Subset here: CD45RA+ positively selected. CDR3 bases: TGTGCCAGTAGTACGGCAGGGTGGGCTGAAGCTTTCTTT. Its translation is CASSTAGWAEAFF.